One sample yielded the 15 T cell receptor beta chains listed below, sequenced in a study of a mutant IDH1 vaccine in newly diagnosed glioma. Libraries were prepared by immunoSEQ multiplex PCR; TCRdb keeps only in-frame clonotypes and omits some of them. The profile covers roughly 45,000 clones, with around 85% appearing a single time and about 2.5% taken by the ten largest. No antigen has been identified for these receptors. Time point: week 23, last vaccination. The content of each vaccine dose was 300 ug of mutant IDH1 20-mer peptide, and topical imiquimod accompanied it. The source was PBMCs, collected from a glioma patient whose treatment included an IDH1 peptide vaccine. These receptors were taken from a woman younger than 35 with glioma. Some clones in this sample may be carry-over from other donors' samples.

The chain uses TRBV6-5 and TRBJ2-3; TRBD2 agrees at 13 bases. Germline trimming cut 5 bases from V and 14 bases from J; bases unmatched to any gene: 7. This CDR3 comprises 13 residues. Germline CDR1 is MNHEY and CDR2 is SVGAGI. The CDR3 DNA reads TGTGCCAGCAGTGGGACTAGCGGGACCACGGGGTATTTT. Amino acids: CASSGTSGTTGYF.

The rearrangement uses TRBV25-1 and TRBJ1-2, with 8 bases lining up with TRBD1. The CDR3 is 13 amino acids. With V trimmed by 3 bases and J by 8 bases, 5 bases remained unmatched. CDR1 and CDR2 from the germline V gene are MGHDK and SYGVNS. This CDR3 is CASSETGVRGYTF. DNA of the CDR3: TGTGCCAGCAGTGAGACAGGGGTACGGGGCTACACCTTC.

The chain links TRBV15 to TRBJ2-5, with 9 bases fitting TRBD1. Germline lookup yields CDR1 LNHNV and CDR2 YYDKDF (reference sequence). The trim removed 0 bases at V and 5 bases at J, leaving 10 bases unmatched. The CDR3 covers 17 residues. CDR3 amino acids: CATSRDSPGQGGETQYF. CDR3 DNA: TGTGCCACCAGCAGAGATTCCCCGGGACAGGGAGGGGAGACCCAGTACTTC.

The rearrangement uses TRBV19 and TRBJ2-5; weak D call: TRBD1 (5 bases). In germline, CDR1 is LNHDA, CDR2 SQIVND (reference sequence). The germline V and J ends were trimmed by 4 bases and 7 bases, with 16 bases remaining between them. This CDR3 region has 14 residues. The CDR3 nucleotides read TGTGCCAGTAGTACCTTTCGGACATCGGGGACCCAGTACTTC. This sequence encodes CASSTFRTSGTQYF.

The chain is built from TRBV9 and TRBJ1-2; D call uncertain. The germline gives CDR1 SGDLS, CDR2 YYNGEE. Trimming shortened V by 0 bases and J by 4 bases, and 4 bases separated the two germline ends. The CDR3 consists of 12 residues. The CDR3 here is CASSVGSYGYTF. CDR3 DNA sequence: TGTGCCAGCAGCGTAGGGTCCTATGGCTACACCTTC.

A note on this clone: An end of the junction does not agree with germline; a read error may underlie this. The chain is built from TRBV29-1 and TRBJ1-2; TRBD1 is a possible D gene (5 bases). The CDR3 covers 11 residues. Germline V lookup: CDR1 SQVTM, CDR2 ANQGSEA. This CDR3 is CSVTHLTASFF. The CDR3 DNA reads TGCAGCGTTACCCATTTGACAGCGTCTTTCTTC.

V is TRBV9 and J is TRBJ2-6; D perhaps matches TRBD1 (5 bases). The CDR3 covers 14 residues. V was pared by 6 bases and J by 4 bases, with 11 bases between. CDR1 and CDR2 (germline): SGDLS, YYNGEE. The CDR3: CASNSRAGANVLTF. CDR3 DNA sequence: TGTGCCAGCAATTCCAGGGCCGGGGCCAACGTCCTGACTTTC. Based on the CDR3 plus reference TRBV9 and TRBJ2-6, the full variable domain is DSGVTQTPKHLITATGQRVTLRCSPRSGDLSVYWYQQSLDQGLQFLIQYYNGEERAKGNILERFSAQQFPDLHSELNLSSLELGDSALYFCASNSRAGANVLTFGAGSRLTVL.

This chain uses TRBV7-9 with TRBJ2-7, with a tentative D call TRBD2 (5 bases). This CDR3 region has 14 residues. The germline V gene has CDR1 SEHNR and CDR2 FQNEAQ (reference sequence). V dropped 0 bases and J dropped 2 bases, with 8 bases sitting between them. The CDR3 spells CASSLAGATYEQYF. In nucleotides, the CDR3 is TGTGCCAGCAGCTTAGCGGGAGCCACCTACGAGCAGTACTTC.

The chain couples TRBV25-1 to TRBJ2-5, with 10 bases lining up with TRBD1. Judging by the DNA end, TRBJ2-7 fits better; the J call may be wrong. CDR1 is MGHDK, CDR2 SYGVNS, per germline. CDR3 length: 14 residues. The CDR3 DNA follows: TGTGCCAGGATTTTTGGACAGGGGGCCTACGAGCAGTACTTC. Its translation is CARIFGQGAYEQYF.

This rearrangement joins TRBV19 to TRBJ1-5; 10 positions match TRBD1. The CDR3 spans 18 residues. With V trimmed by 4 bases and J by 2 bases, 11 bases remained unmatched. CDR1 and CDR2 (germline): LNHDA, SQIVND (reference sequence). CDR3 amino acids: CASSTHVPGTGGNQPQHF. DNA for the CDR3: TGTGCCAGTAGTACCCATGTCCCCGGGACAGGGGGCAATCAGCCCCAGCATTTT.

The chain couples TRBV6-5 to TRBJ2-3, with TRBD2 as a possible D gene (6 bases). V lost 6 bases, J lost 0 bases, and 10 bases lay in between. CDR1 is MNHEY, CDR2 SVGAGI, per germline. This CDR3 comprises 14 residues. Here the CDR3 DNA reads TGTGCCAGCAGACCCGGGACTAGCACAGATACGCAGTATTTT. Its protein product is CASRPGTSTDTQYF.

This chain links TRBV7-9 with TRBJ2-1; TRBD2 is a possible D gene (6 bases). Looked up from germline, CDR1 is SEHNR and CDR2 is FQNEAQ (reference sequence). V lost 0 bases, J lost 14 bases, and 20 bases lay in between. This CDR3 spans 15 amino acids. The CDR3 loop is CASSLAGGLTPGEFF. As DNA, the CDR3 is TGTGCCAGCAGCTTAGCGGGGGGACTCACTCCCGGCGAGTTCTTC.

The chain uses TRBV18 and TRBJ1-2; 8 bases match TRBD1. Trimming removed 3 bases from V and 8 bases from J; junction bases left unmatched: 8. From germline, CDR1 is KGHSH and CDR2 LQKENI. CDR3 length: 14 residues. The CDR3 region is CASSPGQGPWGYTF. The DNA of the CDR3 is TGTGCCAGCTCACCCGGACAGGGACCCTGGGGCTACACCTTC.

V gene TRBV29-1 combines with J gene TRBJ1-2, with D unclear. Deletions cut 6 bases from V and 7 bases from J, with 15 bases between. This CDR3 contains 12 residues. Germline V gene sequence: CDR1 SQVTM, CDR2 ANQGSEA. The CDR3 is CSVSTRSSGYTF. CDR3 sequence (DNA): TGCAGCGTATCGACGCGCTCCTCTGGCTACACCTTC.

The chain links TRBV19 to TRBJ1-3; no firm D call. CDR1 and CDR2 from the germline V gene are LNHDA and SQIVND (reference sequence). The V end lost 1 base, the J end lost 4 bases, and 14 bases lay between the germline ends. There are 16 residues in the CDR3. For the CDR3, the DNA is TGTGCCAGTAGTATAGGCACTTCGGCAGGCGGAAACACCATATATTTT. Encoded protein: CASSIGTSAGGNTIYF.